This TCR beta chain was sequenced during a study of blood T cell repertoires in COVID-19. Study at large: Samples taken during acute and convalescent COVID-19 were collected in the United States, Italy and Spain. From T cells, B-cell-depleted T cells, or PBMCs came the material, which was cDNA or gDNA.

In the original processing: The assay estimated nucleated cells by amplifying reference gene primers. Produced via immunoSEQ multiplex PCR; TCRdb's table is partial and in-frame only. The V and J calls and clone size were taken over from that table, and D and trimming were inferred from the DNA. The data contain 150,000 to 200,000 clones, 60% to 80% of them singletons. The CDR3 has 15 amino acids. The V and J ends lost 4 bases and 4 bases, in that order; junction bases with no gene match: 10. Germline V lookup: CDR1 SQVTM, CDR2 ANQGSEA. The TCR was taken from a woman between 65 and 79 years old with acute or convalescent COVID-19. Sequences were obtained from peripheral blood. The rearrangement uses TRBV29-1 and TRBJ2-1; TRBD2 matches 7 bases. CDR3 DNA: TGCAGCGTTGGTTCCCCGAGGACTAGATACAATGAGCAGTTCTTC. It encodes CSVGSPRTRYNEQFF.